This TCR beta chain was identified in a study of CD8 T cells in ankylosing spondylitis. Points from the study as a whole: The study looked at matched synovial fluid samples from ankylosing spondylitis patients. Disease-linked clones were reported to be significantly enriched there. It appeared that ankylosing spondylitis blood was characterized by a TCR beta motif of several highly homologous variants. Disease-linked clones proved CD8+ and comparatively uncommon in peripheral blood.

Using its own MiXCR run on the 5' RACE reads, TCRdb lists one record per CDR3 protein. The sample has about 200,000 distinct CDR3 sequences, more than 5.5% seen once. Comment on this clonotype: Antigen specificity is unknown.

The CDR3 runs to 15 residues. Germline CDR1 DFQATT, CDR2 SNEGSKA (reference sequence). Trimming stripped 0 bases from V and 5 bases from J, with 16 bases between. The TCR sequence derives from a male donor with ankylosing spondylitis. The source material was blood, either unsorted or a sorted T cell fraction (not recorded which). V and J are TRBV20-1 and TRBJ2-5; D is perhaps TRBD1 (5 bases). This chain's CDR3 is CSARELIAGPETQYF. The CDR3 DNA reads TGCAGTGCTAGAGAGTTGATAGCAGGGCCGGAGACCCAGTACTTC.